This is a list of T cell receptor beta chains from one sample in a study of T cell responses to AZD1222 COVID-19 vaccine. The repertoire was sequenced with immunoSEQ multiplex PCR; TCRdb's copy has only in-frame clones and lacks some. The repertoire consists of under 200,000 clones, with over 85% occurring once and the leading ten covering about 4%. The sequencing here drew on peripheral blood, taken 28 days after the second dose of the MenACWY control vaccine. Receptor source: an adult who received the MenACWY meningococcal vaccine as a control. CDR3s include the opening cysteine and the closing phenylalanine or tryptophan. The D gene is left open where the match is weak. Clone size is shown for a subset of rows, as once, few, many or a class of expanded clone.

TRBJ1-2 TRBV12-3/TRBV12-4 . . TGTGCCAGCAGCCATCGGAGGCTGGGTGGCTACACCTTC CASSHRRLGGYTF
TRBJ2-1 TRBV7-8 . . TGTGCCAGCAGCTTAGTGGGACACACGAGCTCCTACAATGAGCAGTTCTTC CASSLVGHTSSYNEQFF
TRBJ2-5 TRBV5-1 TRBD2 . TGCGCCAGCAGCTTTGTACGGGAGGGGACCCAGTACTTC CASSFVREGTQYF
TRBJ2-1 TRBV30 . . TGTGCTTTCAACTCGGAAAATGAGCAGTTCTTC CAFNSENEQFF
TRBJ1-2 TRBV3-1/TRBV3-2 . . . CASSHLLSVGRGSGHTF
TRBJ1-5 TRBV28 . once TGTGCCAGCAGGCCTGGGACACTTCATCAGCCCCAGCATTTT CASRPGTLHQPQHF
TRBJ1-2 TRBV6-4 . once TGTGCCAGCAGTGAGAGGGGCTATGGCTACACCTTC CASSERGYGYTF
TRBJ1-3 TRBV4-3 . . TGCGCCAGCAGCCAGGGGGCGGGGGGCATACACACCATATATTTT CASSQGAGGIHTIYF
TRBJ1-2 TRBV19 TRBD1 . TGTGCCAGTAGTCGGGACAGGGGACGATATGGCTACACCTTC CASSRDRGRYGYTF
TRBJ1-1 TRBV7-8 TRBD1 once TGTGCCAGCAGCTTATATCAGGGGGCCACTGTTGAAGCTTTCTTT CASSLYQGATVEAFF
TRBJ1-3 TRBV7-6 . . TGTGCCAGCAGCTCGGGCCCTTCCTCTGGAAACACCATATATTTT CASSSGPSSGNTIYF
TRBJ2-7 TRBV28 . . TGTGCCAGCAGTTTATATGCGGGCGAGCAGTACTTC CASSLYAGEQYF
TRBJ2-1 TRBV7-6 . . TGTGCCAGCAGCTTGTTTTTCGGGACTGCCTCCTACAATGAGCAGTTCTTC CASSLFFGTASYNEQFF
TRBJ1-2 TRBV24-1 . . TGTGCCACCAGTGGGACCGGCCTTGGCTATGGCTACACCTTC CATSGTGLGYGYTF
TRBJ2-5 TRBV6-5 . . TGTGCCAGCAAAGTAGGGGCGGGACGCCAAGAGACCCAGTACTTC CASKVGAGRQETQYF
TRBJ1-4 TRBV10-3 TRBD1 few TGTGCCATCAGTGAGGACAGGGTCGGGGAAAAACTGTTTTTT CAISEDRVGEKLFF
TRBJ2-1 TRBV10-3 . . TGTGCCATCAGTGAGCCTGGGACTCCTGGGCAGTTCTTC CAISEPGTPGQFF
TRBJ1-1 TRBV29-1 . . TGCAGCGTTTCGAGTAGACAAGCTTTCTTT CSVSSRQAFF
TRBJ1-5 TRBV19 . . TGTGCCAGTAGTATTCCCAGGGAAGGGACTCAGCCCCAGCATTTT CASSIPREGTQPQHF
TRBJ1-5 TRBV7-9 . . TGTGCCAGCAGCTTAGGTGCAGGGGCCCCCAATCAGCCCCAGCATTTT CASSLGAGAPNQPQHF
TRBJ2-6 TRBV6-1 . . TGTGCCAGCAGTGACCCTGGGGCCAACGTCCTGACTTTC CASSDPGANVLTF
TRBJ1-1 TRBV29-1 TRBD1 . TGCAGCGTTGAAACAGGGGGGGACACTGAAGCTTTCTTT CSVETGGDTEAFF
TRBJ2-2 TRBV19 TRBD2 . TGTGCCAGTAGTTCGGCGGGAGAGGTTCTCGGGGAGCTGTTTTTT CASSSAGEVLGELFF
TRBJ2-1 TRBV7-2 . . TGTGCCAGCAGCCTCTCGAGAGGGCGCGACAATGAGCAGTTCTTC CASSLSRGRDNEQFF
TRBJ2-7 TRBV24-1 . . TGTGCCACCAGTGATCGCAGCTCCTACGAGCAGTACTTC CATSDRSSYEQYF
TRBJ1-6 TRBV27 . few TGTGCCAGCAGTTTACAGAATAATTCACCCCTCCACTTT CASSLQNNSPLHF
TRBJ1-1 TRBV6-5 . . TGTGCCAGCAGAGGACAGTTGAACACTGAAGCTTTCTTT CASRGQLNTEAFF
TRBJ2-7 TRBV3-1/TRBV3-2 TRBD1 . TGTGCCAGCAGCCAAGTAGTGGACAGGGCCTACGAGCAGTACTTC CASSQVVDRAYEQYF
TRBJ1-6 TRBV28 TRBD1 . TGTGCCAGCAGTTTAATGGAGGGGACAGCGCATTCACCCCTCCACTTT CASSLMEGTAHSPLHF
TRBJ2-7 TRBV18 . . TGTGCCAGCTCACTCCAGGGCTACGAGCAGTACTTC CASSLQGYEQYF
TRBJ1-6 TRBV2 . once TGTGCCAGCAGTGTGGAGGAGGGGAATTCACCCCTCCACTTT CASSVEEGNSPLHF
TRBJ1-5 TRBV28 TRBD1 . TGTGCCAGCAGTCCGGCTAGGACAGGTTTTCAGCCCCAGCATTTT CASSPARTGFQPQHF
TRBJ2-1 TRBV7-9 . . TGTGCCAGCAGCCCCCGCGCACAGGCGAGCTCCTACAATGAGCAGTTCTTC CASSPRAQASSYNEQFF
TRBJ2-2 TRBV10-1 TRBD1 . TGCGCCAGCAGTAGGGACAGGGGGTTTAACACCGGGGAGCTGTTTTTT CASSRDRGFNTGELFF
TRBJ2-1 TRBV19 . . TGTGCCAGTAGTAGGGCATCCTTGATCGATGAGCAGTTCTTC CASSRASLIDEQFF
TRBJ2-2 TRBV24-1 . . TGTGCCACCAGTGCGGGCAGGGTTTACACCGGGGAGCTGTTTTTT CATSAGRVYTGELFF
TRBJ1-5 TRBV27 TRBD1 . TGTGCCTCTTGGACAGGGGGCGGCAATCAGCCCCAGCATTTT CASWTGGGNQPQHF
TRBJ1-5 TRBV28 . . TGTGCCAGCAGTTCCCGGACAGTCCAAAGCAATCAGCCCCAGCATTTT CASSSRTVQSNQPQHF
TRBJ2-7 TRBV9 . . TGTGCCAGCAGCGTAGCGGAGACGCACTACGAGCAGTACTTC CASSVAETHYEQYF
TRBJ2-7 TRBV27 . . TGTGCCAGCAGTTTCATGGGTGGCGAGCAGTACTTC CASSFMGGEQYF
TRBJ2-1 TRBV20-1 TRBD2 few TGCAGTGCTAGTTCGACTAGCGGGAGGAGCTCCTACAATGAGCAGTTCTTC CSASSTSGRSSYNEQFF
TRBJ1-6 TRBV19 . . TGTGCCAGTAGTATGTTTGATAATTCACCCCTCCACTTT CASSMFDNSPLHF
TRBJ2-7 TRBV6-5 TRBD1 . TGTGCCAGCAGGAGACAGGGGTTCGACGAGCAGTACTTC CASRRQGFDEQYF
TRBJ1-5 TRBV3-1/TRBV3-2 . few TGTGCCAGCAGCCAAGATCTCCCAAATAGCAATCAGCCCCAGCATTTT CASSQDLPNSNQPQHF
TRBJ2-2 TRBV5-1 TRBD1 . TGCGCCAGCAGCGCACAGGGGGCGAGGGGCACCGGGGAGCTGTTTTTT CASSAQGARGTGELFF
TRBJ2-2 TRBV10-3 . . TGTGCCATCAGGGGGGACTCGAACACCGGGGAGCTGTTTTTT CAIRGDSNTGELFF
TRBJ1-1 TRBV19 . . TGTGCCAGTAGTATACGTATCCGGGGCCCGATGAACACTGAAGCTTTCTTT CASSIRIRGPMNTEAFF
TRBJ2-5 TRBV12-3/TRBV12-4 . . TGTGCCAGCAGTTTAGGGCGAGAGACCCAGTACTTC CASSLGRETQYF
TRBJ2-7 TRBV4-2 TRBD2 . TGTGCCAGCAGCCAAGATCGGGGGACTAGCCCAACCTCCTACGAGCAGTACTTC CASSQDRGTSPTSYEQYF